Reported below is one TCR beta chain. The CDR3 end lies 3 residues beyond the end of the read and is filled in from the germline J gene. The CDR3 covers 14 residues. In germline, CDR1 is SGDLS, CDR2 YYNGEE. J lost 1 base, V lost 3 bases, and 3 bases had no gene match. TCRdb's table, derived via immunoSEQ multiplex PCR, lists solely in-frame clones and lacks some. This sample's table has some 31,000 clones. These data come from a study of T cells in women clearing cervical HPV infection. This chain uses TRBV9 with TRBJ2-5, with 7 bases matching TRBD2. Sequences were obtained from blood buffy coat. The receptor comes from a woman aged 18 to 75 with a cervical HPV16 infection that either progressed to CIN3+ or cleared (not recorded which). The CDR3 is CASSASGSQETQYF. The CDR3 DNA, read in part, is TGTGCCAGCAGCGCTAGCGGATCCCAAGAGACC.